Sequencing of this T cell receptor beta chain was carried out in a study of shared clonotypes between healthy human individuals. Sequencing was performed with immunoSEQ multiplex PCR; in TCRdb, only in-frame clones are kept and a portion is missing. The repertoire holds some 2,500,000 clones, just under 95% seen once, with around 0.4% in the top ten. The CDR3 spans 16 residues. CDR1 is SQVTM and CDR2 is ANQGSEA in the germline V gene. V lost 2 bases and J lost 5; bases outside the gene matches: 9. This clone has just a few counts. This TCR came from a man younger than 35 in good health. Some clones in this sample may be carry-over from other donors' samples. The chain has TRBV29-1 and TRBJ2-1; 10 bases align to TRBD2. The specimen was naive CD4+ T cells from PBMCs. Subset specified: CD45RA+ positively selected. The CDR3: CSVELLAGTRNNEQFF. CDR3 DNA: TGCAGCGTTGAACTACTAGCGGGGACAAGGAACAATGAGCAGTTCTTC.